These T cell receptor beta chains were read from a single sample in a study of cytomegalovirus exposure and HLA in healthy donors. Some clones are missing from TCRdb's copy, which holds only in-frame ones; the method was immunoSEQ multiplex PCR. Of about 97,000 clones in the sample, over 65% were seen once. Source material: PBMCs. The receptors stem from a man aged 40-49 years in good health and CMV-seronegative. The CDR3 runs from the conserved cysteine through the conserved F or W. Fields, in order: V gene, J gene, CDR3 length, clone size, D gene, CDR3 DNA, CDR3 protein. D genes are given only for firm matches. Size tells how often a clone was seen (once, few, many) or the class of an expanded clone, and some rows leave it out.

TRBV6-1	TRBJ1-5	14	-	-	TGTGCCATCACAACGAGACAGGGCAATCAGCCCCAGCATTTT	CAITTRQGNQPQHF
TRBV25-1	TRBJ2-5	14	-	TRBD1	TGTGCCAGCAGTGAATATGGGACAGAAGAGACCCAGTACTTC	CASSEYGTEETQYF
TRBV5-6	TRBJ2-5	15	-	TRBD1	TGTGCCAGCCGGGGGACAGGGGTAGACCAAGAGACCCAGTACTTC	CASRGTGVDQETQYF
TRBV18	TRBJ1-4	14	-	TRBD1	TGTGCCAGCTCACCAGGGACAGATAATGAAAAACTGTTTTTT	CASSPGTDNEKLFF
TRBV6-5	TRBJ2-5	13	-	TRBD1	TGTGCCAGCACCGAGACAGGGGGAGAGACCCAGTACTTC	CASTETGGETQYF
TRBV5-6	TRBJ1-5	14	-	-	TGTGCCAGCAGCGGGCGTGGAGGGCGCCAGCCCCAGCATTTT	CASSGRGGRQPQHF
TRBV7-2	TRBJ1-2	15	few	TRBD1	TGTGCCAGCAGCCAACCGGGACAGCAAATTTATGGCTACACCTTC	CASSQPGQQIYGYTF
TRBV4-3	TRBJ1-1	18	-	TRBD1	TGCGCCAGCAGCCATGCGACCGGGACAGGTACCCCGAACACTGAAGCTTTCTTT	CASSHATGTGTPNTEAFF
TRBV6-5	TRBJ2-7	15	-	TRBD1	TGTGCCAGCAGCCGAGGACAGGGGCGGCCCTACGAGCAGTACTTC	CASSRGQGRPYEQYF
TRBV2	TRBJ1-6	16	-	-	TGTGCCAGCAGACGGGACTCTAGCTCCTATAATTCACCCCTCCACTTT	CASRRDSSSYNSPLHF
TRBV4-3	TRBJ2-3	17	-	TRBD1	TGCGCCAGCAGCCAGGCCCCCGGGACAGGGGGCACAGATACGCAGTATTTT	CASSQAPGTGGTDTQYF
TRBV30	TRBJ2-5	16	-	TRBD2	TGTGCCTGGAGTGTATGGACTAGCGAAGAAAAAGAGACCCAGTACTTC	CAWSVWTSEEKETQYF
TRBV27	TRBJ2-1	17	-	TRBD1	TGTGCCAGCAGTTTATCTTTCCGGGACAGCATCTACAATGAGCAGTTCTTC	CASSLSFRDSIYNEQFF
TRBV7-3	TRBJ1-1	13	-	-	TGTGCCAGCAGCTCCCAGCGGAACACTGAAGCTTTCTTT	CASSSQRNTEAFF
TRBV7-2	TRBJ1-2	16	-	-	TGTGCCAGCAGCTTTAGGGGCGTCGACGGCAACTATGGCTACACCTTC	CASSFRGVDGNYGYTF
TRBV4-1	TRBJ2-5	14	-	-	TGCGCCAGCAGCCAAGGCAACAGCCAAGAGACCCAGTACTTC	CASSQGNSQETQYF
TRBV5-1	TRBJ1-2	15	few	TRBD1	TGCGCCAGCAGCCCGTCCGGGACAGGGGATTATGGCTACACCTTC	CASSPSGTGDYGYTF
TRBV5-1	TRBJ1-1	15	-	-	TGCGCCAGCAGCTTGGGGGCCCAGGGGAACACTGAAGCTTTCTTT	CASSLGAQGNTEAFF
TRBV30	TRBJ1-6	15	-	-	TGTGCCTGGAGTATGGGGAGCTCCTATAATTCACCCCTCCACTTT	CAWSMGSSYNSPLHF
TRBV29-1	TRBJ2-7	14	-	TRBD1	TGCAGCGTTGCGACAGGGGGCGCTGGGTACGAGCAGTACTTC	CSVATGGAGYEQYF
TRBV7-2	TRBJ1-2	13	-	-	TGTGCCAGCAGCTTAGAGGCGGGTTTCGGCTACACCTTC	CASSLEAGFGYTF
TRBV5-1	TRBJ2-1	15	-	TRBD1	TGCGCCAGCAGCCCAGACAGGGGAGACTACAATGAGCAGTTCTTC	CASSPDRGDYNEQFF
TRBV14	TRBJ2-1	16	-	TRBD2	TGTGCCAGCAGCCAACTAACTAGCGACTCCTACAATGAGCAGTTCTTC	CASSQLTSDSYNEQFF
TRBV4-3	TRBJ1-5	15	once	-	TGCGCCAGCAGCCAAGACGGAGGGGCGGATCAGCCCCAGCATTTT	CASSQDGGADQPQHF
TRBV7-9	TRBJ1-4	15	-	TRBD1	TGTGCCAGCAGCTTACAGGGGGAGCTTAATGAAAAACTGTTTTTT	CASSLQGELNEKLFF
TRBV7-8	TRBJ1-1	15	-	-	TGTGCCAGCAGCTTAGGTGCGGCTATGAACACTGAAGCTTTCTTT	CASSLGAAMNTEAFF
TRBV6-1	TRBJ1-6	16	-	-	TGTGCCAGCAGTGAAGCGGTAGGGGTAGTTAATTCACCCCTCCACTTT	CASSEAVGVVNSPLHF